This TCR beta chain derives from a study of ipilimumab plus nivolumab after autologous stem cell transplantation. Data came from immunoSEQ multiplex PCR; TCRdb stores just in-frame clones and leaves some out. The top ten hold over 20% of the sample, which has about 23,000 clones, roughly 80% seen once. This clone was observed once. V shed 6 bases and J 2 bases; nucleotides not matched to a gene: 7. Germline V gene sequence: CDR1 MNHNS, CDR2 SASEGT. The CDR3 has 15 amino acids. The source material was PBMCs, sampled in a trial of ipilimumab plus nivolumab as post-transplant consolidation. V is TRBV6-1 and J is TRBJ2-1; 7 bases are shared with TRBD1. The TCR was taken from a male donor with diffuse large B-cell lymphoma. CDR3 sequence (DNA): TGTGCCAGCAGACCCCGGGACAGCCCCTACAATGAGCAGTTCTTC. Its protein is CASRPRDSPYNEQFF.